This entry describes one T cell receptor (beta chain). Its target is not known. The naive CD8 subset, CD45RO-negative cells positively selected for CCR7, excluded terminally differentiated effector memory CD45RA+ cells. These data belong to a study of shared clonotypes between healthy human individuals. Findings and caveats of the study: Only blood was sampled, and tissue TCR repertoires likely differ from blood ones. Naive CD4 clonotypes were shared across a few donors at roughly 5%.

As originally analysed: Without quality scores, immunoSEQ junctional reads could not be filtered like full-length reads. Only in-frame clones appear in the TCRdb table, and some are missing; sequencing was by immunoSEQ multiplex PCR. V and J calls and clone size are copied from that table; D and trimming were computed from the DNA. Among about 2 million clones listed, about 94% were seen once. V was trimmed by 1 base and J by 2 bases, leaving 13 bases between them. This CDR3 has 16 residues. Germline values: CDR1 SEHNR, CDR2 FQNEAQ (reference sequence). This sequence originates from a man between 18 and 35 years old in good health. V and J are TRBV7-9 and TRBJ2-3; no clear D gene. The sequenced sample was naive CD8+ T cells sorted from blood. The chain's CDR3 is CASSLDGFGFTDTQYF. The DNA of the CDR3 is TGTGCCAGCAGCTTAGATGGGTTCGGATTCACAGATACGCAGTATTTT.